This is a list of T cell receptor beta chains from one sample in a study of neoadjuvant anti-PD-1 for oral cavity cancer. Sequencing was performed with immunoSEQ multiplex PCR; in TCRdb, only in-frame clones are kept and a portion is missing. The sample includes about 14,000 clones, about 61% of them seen just once. The sequences come from PBMCs, collected before nivolumab (anti-PD-1) treatment. The receptors originated from a person between 35 and 79 years old with oral cavity squamous cell carcinoma. The CDR3 runs from the conserved cysteine through the conserved F or W. D genes are given only for firm matches. Size is stated for part of the rows, as once, few or many counts, or as a class when the clone is expanded.

.	TRBV5-1	TRBJ2-2	few	TGCGCCAGCAGTTTGACTGGGACCACCGGGGAGCTGTTTTTT	CASSLTGTTGELFF
.	TRBV5-1	TRBJ2-3	.	TGCGCCAGCACCCTTGCAGGGGCTAATACGCAGTATTTT	CASTLAGANTQYF
TRBD1	TRBV29-1	TRBJ1-2	few	TGCAGCGTCGATTATACAGGGGGCGCGAGTGGCTACACCTTC	CSVDYTGGASGYTF
.	TRBV6-1	TRBJ1-5	few	TGTGCCAGCAGGGATAGGTGGGAGGGGGTCCAGCCCCAGCATTTT	CASRDRWEGVQPQHF
.	TRBV6-1	TRBJ2-7	.	TGTGCCAGCAGTCTCGCCAGAAGCTACGAGCAGTACTTC	CASSLARSYEQYF
TRBD2	TRBV7-6	TRBJ2-1	.	TGTGCCAGCTCACCCCAGGCTCGACTAGCGGTCTACAATGAGCAGTTCTTC	CASSPQARLAVYNEQFF
.	TRBV14	TRBJ2-1	.	TGTGCCAGCAGCCAACGGGAATTACGGGACACGGGGGGTGAGCAGTTCTTC	CASSQRELRDTGGEQFF
TRBD1	TRBV6-5	TRBJ1-1	.	TGTGCCAGCAGTTACCAGGGACAGGGGAACACTGAAGCTTTCTTT	CASSYQGQGNTEAFF
TRBD2	TRBV4-1	TRBJ2-7	.	TGCGCCAGCAGCCAAGATGGCGGGAGCTACTACGAGCAGTACTTC	CASSQDGGSYYEQYF
TRBD1	TRBV7-9	TRBJ1-2	.	TGTGCCAGCAGCCGGGGACAGAACTATGGCTACACCTTC	CASSRGQNYGYTF
TRBD1	TRBV29-1	TRBJ2-3	.	TGCAGCGTTGGTCAGGACAGGGGGTCCGATACGCAGTATTTT	CSVGQDRGSDTQYF
.	TRBV25-1	TRBJ2-1	.	TGTGCCAGCAGTGACAGAGACAGTATCTCCTACAATGAGCAGTTCTTC	CASSDRDSISYNEQFF
.	TRBV5-6	TRBJ2-7	.	TGTGCCAGCAGCCCTCAGGTCCTGAGCTCCTACGAGCAGTACTTC	CASSPQVLSSYEQYF
.	TRBV27	TRBJ1-6	.	TGTGCCAGCATGCTCACGGAGAATTCACCCCTCCACTTT	CASMLTENSPLHF
TRBD1	TRBV5-1	TRBJ1-2	few	TGCGCCAGCAGGGAAATTCGACAGGGGGACTCCTATGGCTACACCTTC	CASREIRQGDSYGYTF
.	TRBV9	TRBJ1-1	.	TGTGCCAGCAGCGAATGGTTGAACACTGAAGCTTTCTTT	CASSEWLNTEAFF
.	TRBV2	TRBJ2-2	.	TGTGCCAGCAGTCCGGACTACACCGGGGAGCTGTTTTTT	CASSPDYTGELFF
.	TRBV28	TRBJ1-1	.	TGTGCCAGCAGTTTATGGGGAATTAACACTGAAGCTTTCTTT	CASSLWGINTEAFF
.	TRBV27	TRBJ2-7	.	TGTGCCAGCACCGTTGGTAGGGGGGCGAACGAGCAGTACTTC	CASTVGRGANEQYF
TRBD1	TRBV5-8	TRBJ1-4	once	TGTGCCAGCAGCCCCCCTATGGACAGGGATGAAGCAACTAATGAAAAACTGTTTTTT	CASSPPMDRDEATNEKLFF
TRBD1	TRBV6-1	TRBJ2-7	few	TGTGCCAGCAGTGAAGCGGGACAGGGCTACGAGCAGTACTTC	CASSEAGQGYEQYF
.	TRBV2	TRBJ2-7	.	TGTGCCAGCAGATGGGCCACCGAGCAGTACTTC	CASRWATEQYF
.	TRBV7-6	TRBJ1-1	.	TGTGCCAGCCGGGGGGGCGTGGGGGCCACTGAAGCTTTCTTT	CASRGGVGATEAFF
TRBD1	TRBV25-1	TRBJ1-6	once	TGTGCCAGCAGTGTCGGAACAGGGGGGGGTAATTCACCCCTCCACTTT	CASSVGTGGGNSPLHF
.	TRBV11-2	TRBJ2-7	few	TGTGCCAGCAGCTTAGGGAGACTCTCCTACGAGCAGTACTTC	CASSLGRLSYEQYF
.	TRBV7-6	TRBJ1-2	.	TGTGCCAGCAGCTTAGAGCAACAGGGACTAGGGTACACCTTC	CASSLEQQGLGYTF
.	TRBV7-9	TRBJ2-2	.	TGTGCCAGCAGCCCTGGACTAACAACCGGGGAGCTGTTTTTT	CASSPGLTTGELFF
.	TRBV6-1	TRBJ1-5	.	TGTGCCAGCAGTGAAGTCAAAGGGACATTAAGCAATCAGCCCCAGCATTTT	CASSEVKGTLSNQPQHF
TRBD2	TRBV5-8	TRBJ2-1	.	TGTGCCAGCAGCCTTCACCCCCAGATAGCGGGGGGGTGGTACAATGAGCAGTTCTTC	CASSLHPQIAGGWYNEQFF
.	TRBV6-1	TRBJ2-1	.	TGTGCCAGCAGTGAAAGAAGCCTCATCTACAATGAGCAGTTCTTC	CASSERSLIYNEQFF
.	TRBV27	TRBJ2-7	.	TGTGCCAGCAGTTTAGGAGGTCTAGCGCCATACGAGCAGTACTTC	CASSLGGLAPYEQYF
.	TRBV5-1	TRBJ2-5	.	TGCGCCAGCAGCTTGCGTGGGGCCTCCCAAGAGACCCAGTACTTC	CASSLRGASQETQYF
TRBD1	TRBV27	TRBJ1-2	.	TGTGCCAGCAGCCCCGGGACAGGCTATGGCTACACCTTC	CASSPGTGYGYTF
.	TRBV7-9	TRBJ1-2	.	TGTGCCAGCAGCTCCTTGGGGGGCTACACCTTC	CASSSLGGYTF
.	TRBV28	TRBJ1-5	.	TGTGCCAGCATCGGAAGTTATCAGCCCCAGCATTTT	CASIGSYQPQHF
.	TRBV6-7	TRBJ2-5	.	TGTGCCAGCAGTTTCCCGGGTTTCGAGACCCAGTACTTC	CASSFPGFETQYF
TRBD2	TRBV7-7	TRBJ2-3	.	TGTGCTAGCAGCCCAGGGACTAGCGGGGTGGCGTATACGCAGTATTTT	CASSPGTSGVAYTQYF
.	TRBV19	TRBJ2-7	.	TGTGCCAGTAGTTTCGGGGGCTACGAGCAGTACTTC	CASSFGGYEQYF
.	TRBV2	TRBJ2-3	.	TGTGCCAGCAGTGATGACCTAGAGGGCACAAAGTATTTT	CASSDDLEGTKYF
.	TRBV6-6	TRBJ2-2	.	TGTGCCAGCAGTTACGTCGGGATTCGAGGGACCGGGGAGCTGTTTTTT	CASSYVGIRGTGELFF
TRBD1	TRBV5-1	TRBJ2-2	few	TGCGCCAGCAGCCCACAGGGGGCGGGATACACCGGGGAGCTGTTTTTT	CASSPQGAGYTGELFF
.	TRBV7-9	TRBJ2-5	.	TGTGCCAGCAGCCGGGACTACCAAGAGACCCAGTACTTC	CASSRDYQETQYF
.	TRBV9	TRBJ1-3	.	TGTGCCAGCAGCGTAGAGGCGGGGGTCCCCTCTGGAAACACCATATATTTT	CASSVEAGVPSGNTIYF
.	TRBV6-1	TRBJ1-5	.	TGTGCCAGCAGGGTAATCCGGGACACCGGACAGCCCCAGCATTTT	CASRVIRDTGQPQHF
.	TRBV7-2	TRBJ2-2	.	TGTGCCAGCAGCCTCGGACGGGGAAACACCGGGGAGCTGTTTTTT	CASSLGRGNTGELFF
TRBD2	TRBV7-2	TRBJ2-7	.	TGTGCCAGCAGCTTAACTAGCGGGGGGAGCTCCTACGAGCAGTACTTC	CASSLTSGGSSYEQYF
.	TRBV29-1	TRBJ2-4	.	TGCAGCGTTAGAGAGGCTCTAGCCAAAAACATTCAGTACTTC	CSVREALAKNIQYF
.	TRBV27	TRBJ1-5	.	TGTGCCAGCAGTTTCGGTCCGGGCACCACAAGTCAGCCCCAGCATTTT	CASSFGPGTTSQPQHF
.	TRBV6-1	TRBJ1-2	.	TGTGCCAGCAGAAAAAACGACGGAGCGCAAGGCTACACCTTC	CASRKNDGAQGYTF
TRBD2	TRBV5-1	TRBJ2-3	.	TGCGCCAGCAGCTTGGCCTTAGCGGGAGGGGCTTTTGGCACAGATACGCAGTATTTT	CASSLALAGGAFGTDTQYF
.	TRBV5-1	TRBJ1-1	.	TGCGCCAGCAGCTTGGGGTGGGAGTTGATGAACACTGAAGCTTTCTTT	CASSLGWELMNTEAFF